This TCR beta chain derives from a study of blood T cell repertoires in COVID-19. Study context: T cells, B-cell-depleted T cells, or PBMCs supplied cDNA or gDNA.

The CDR3 runs 20 residues. The J segment lost 3 bases and the V segment lost 4 bases, leaving 13 bases of the junction unmatched. CDR1 and CDR2 from the germline V gene are LNHNV and YYDKDF (reference sequence). Assay: immunoSEQ multiplex PCR; the TCRdb copy retains only in-frame clones and omits some. The table includes 25,000 or so clones, approximately 85% detected once. The sequencing input was peripheral blood. The V gene is TRBV15, the J gene TRBJ2-6; 12 bases line up with TRBD2. This receptor was obtained from a man in his 70s in a cohort sampled during active COVID-19. CDR3 protein: CATSNLPILAGGSGANVLTF. The CDR3 DNA is TGTGCCACCAGCAACTTACCGATACTAGCGGGAGGTAGTGGGGCCAACGTCCTGACTTTC.